The present T cell receptor beta chain was sequenced within a study of beta chain features in type 1 diabetes. Comment on this clone: Its antigen is as yet unknown.

The authors reverse transcribed all of the isolated RNA, so sequencing captured expressed TCRB transcripts. Only in-frame clones appear in the TCRdb table, and some are missing; sequencing was by immunoSEQ multiplex PCR. This sample has 300,000 to 400,000 clones; 7% to 9% occur once, and the top ten carry around 0.45%. General study findings and limits: Compared with healthy donors, patients appeared to share more similar naive, central memory and regulatory TCRB repertoires. TCRB CDR3 length was moderately but significantly reduced in all four CD4+ subsets of Type 1 diabetes patients.

CDR1 is SGHTA, CDR2 FQGTGA, per germline. Trimming took 5 bases from V and 5 from J, leaving 13 bases between them. This CDR3 is built from 14 residues. This TCR was recovered from a woman aged 18 to 35 in good health. Sequencing input: central memory CD4+ T cells from blood. The chain carries TRBV7-3 and TRBJ2-1, with a possible D match to TRBD2 (5 bases). The CDR3 DNA is TGTGCCAGCAGCCCCGGACTTTCGAACAATGAGCAGTTCTTC. Translation: CASSPGLSNNEQFF. The full variable domain, its missing parts supplied by reference TRBV7-3 and TRBJ2-1, is GAGVSQTPSNKVTEKGKYVELRCDPISGHTALYWYRQSLGQGPEFLIYFQGTGAADDSGLPNDRFFAVRPEGSVSTLKIQRTERGDSAVYLCASSPGLSNNEQFFGPGTRLTVL.